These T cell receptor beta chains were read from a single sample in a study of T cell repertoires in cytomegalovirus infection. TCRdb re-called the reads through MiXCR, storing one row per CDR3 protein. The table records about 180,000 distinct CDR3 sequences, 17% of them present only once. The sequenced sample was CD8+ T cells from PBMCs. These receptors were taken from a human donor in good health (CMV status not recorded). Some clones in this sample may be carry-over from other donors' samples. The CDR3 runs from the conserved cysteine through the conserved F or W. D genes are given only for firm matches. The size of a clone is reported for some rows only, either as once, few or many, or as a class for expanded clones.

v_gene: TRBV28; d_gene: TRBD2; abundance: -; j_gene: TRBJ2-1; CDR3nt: TGTGCCAGCAGTTTGTCGCGGGGGAACAATGAGCAGTTCTTC; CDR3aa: CASSLSRGNNEQFF
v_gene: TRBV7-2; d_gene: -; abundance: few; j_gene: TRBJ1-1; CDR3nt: TGTGCCAGCAGCTCACGGGGGCCGAACACTGAAGCTTTCTTT; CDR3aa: CASSSRGPNTEAFF
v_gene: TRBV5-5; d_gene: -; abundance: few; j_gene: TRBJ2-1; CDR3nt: TGTGCCAGCAGCTTGGAAAGGCAGGACGATGAGCAGTTCTTC; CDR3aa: CASSLERQDDEQFF
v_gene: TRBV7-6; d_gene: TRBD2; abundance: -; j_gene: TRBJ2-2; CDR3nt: TGTGCCAGCAGCCGCCGGGAGGATTTAAGGGCGAACACCGGGGAGCTGTTTTTT; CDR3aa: CASSRREDLRANTGELFF
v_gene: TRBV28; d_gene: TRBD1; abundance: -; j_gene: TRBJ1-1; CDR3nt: TGTGCCAGCAGTCGTCACCGGGACAGGGGAAGGGGCACTGAAGCTTTCTTT; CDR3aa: CASSRHRDRGRGTEAFF
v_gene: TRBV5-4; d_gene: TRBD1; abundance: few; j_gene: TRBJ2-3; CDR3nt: TGTGCCAGCAGGTGGACAGGGGGCACAGATACGCAGTATTTT; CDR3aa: CASRWTGGTDTQYF
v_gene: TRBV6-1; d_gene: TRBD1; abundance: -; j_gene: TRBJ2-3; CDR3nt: TGTGCCAGCAGTCCTACTGGGACAGGTGCAGATACGCAGTATTTT; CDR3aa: CASSPTGTGADTQYF
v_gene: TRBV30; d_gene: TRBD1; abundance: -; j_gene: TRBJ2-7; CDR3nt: TGTGCCTGGAGGAGGGGGCTTGAGCAGTACTTC; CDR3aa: CAWRRGLEQYF
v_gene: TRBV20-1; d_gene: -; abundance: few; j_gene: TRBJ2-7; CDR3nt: TGCAGTGCTAGAGATCGAAGGACTGGTCTCTACGAGCAGTACTTC; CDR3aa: CSARDRRTGLYEQYF
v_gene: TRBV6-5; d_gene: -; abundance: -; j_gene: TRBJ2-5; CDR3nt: TGTGCCAGCAGTTACTCAGGGGCAAGGGAGACCCAGTACTTC; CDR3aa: CASSYSGARETQYF
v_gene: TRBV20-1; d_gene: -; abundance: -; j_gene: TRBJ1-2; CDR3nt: TGCAGTGCTCCCGGGCCGCAGGGCGTGGGATATGGCTACACCTTC; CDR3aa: CSAPGPQGVGYGYTF
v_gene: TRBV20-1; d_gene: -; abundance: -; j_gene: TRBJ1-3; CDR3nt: TGCAGTGCTAGGCCCCGGATTGATGACAGTCCCCGTGGAAACACCATATATTTT; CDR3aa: CSARPRIDDSPRGNTIYF
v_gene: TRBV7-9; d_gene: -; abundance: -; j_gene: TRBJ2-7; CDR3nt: TGTGCCAGCAGCTTAAAACAGGGACTACCCTCCTACGAGCAGTACTTC; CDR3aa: CASSLKQGLPSYEQYF
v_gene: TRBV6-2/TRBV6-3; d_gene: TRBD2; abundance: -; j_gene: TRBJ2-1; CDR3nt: TGTGCCAGCAGTTACATTGGACTAGCGGGAGAGAGCTCCTACAATGAGCAGTTCTTC; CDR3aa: CASSYIGLAGESSYNEQFF
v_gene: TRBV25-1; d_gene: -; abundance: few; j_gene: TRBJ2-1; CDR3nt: TGTGCCAGCAGTGTAGGTACTTTAGAGCAGTTCTTC; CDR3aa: CASSVGTLEQFF
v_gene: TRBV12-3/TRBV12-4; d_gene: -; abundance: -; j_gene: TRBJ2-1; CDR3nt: TGTGCCAGCCTCAGGGGTATCGCGGGGAATGAGCAGTTCTTC; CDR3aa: CASLRGIAGNEQFF
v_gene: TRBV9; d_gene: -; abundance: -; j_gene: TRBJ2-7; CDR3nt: TGTGCCAGCAGCGTCGACAACTCCTACGAGCAGTACTTC; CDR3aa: CASSVDNSYEQYF
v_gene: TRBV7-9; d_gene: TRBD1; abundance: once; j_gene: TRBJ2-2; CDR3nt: TGTGCCGGGGACAGACCGAACACCGGGGAGCTGTTTTTT; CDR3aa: CAGDRPNTGELFF
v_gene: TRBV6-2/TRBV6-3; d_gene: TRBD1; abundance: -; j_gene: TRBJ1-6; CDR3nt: TGTGCCAGCAGGACCTCCCGGGACAGCGATTTT; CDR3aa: CASRTSRDSDF
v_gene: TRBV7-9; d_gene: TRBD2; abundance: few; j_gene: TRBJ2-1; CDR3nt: TGTGCCAGCAGCTTAGCGTTTGGGGCGGGGGGGCCATACGATGAGCAGTTCTTC; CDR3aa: CASSLAFGAGGPYDEQFF
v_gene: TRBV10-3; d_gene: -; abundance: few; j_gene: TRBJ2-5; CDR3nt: TGTGCCATCAAGGGGTCCTCGTACCAAGAGACCCAGTACTTC; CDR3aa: CAIKGSSYQETQYF
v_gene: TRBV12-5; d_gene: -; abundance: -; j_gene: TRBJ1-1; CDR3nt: TGTGCTAGTTGGAACACTGAAGCTTTCTTT; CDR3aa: CASWNTEAFF
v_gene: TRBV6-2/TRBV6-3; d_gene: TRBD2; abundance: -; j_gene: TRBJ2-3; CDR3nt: TGTGCCAGCAGTTACTCGAAGCTTGGGGGGGTTACGCAGTATTTT; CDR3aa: CASSYSKLGGVTQYF
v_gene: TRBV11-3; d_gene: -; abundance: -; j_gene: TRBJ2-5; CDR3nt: TGTGCCAGCAGCTTAGATCCTTCAGGGAACGAAGAGACCCAGTACTTC; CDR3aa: CASSLDPSGNEETQYF
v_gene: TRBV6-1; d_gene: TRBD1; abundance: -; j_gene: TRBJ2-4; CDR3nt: TGTGCCAGCGGGACAGGGCGGGCCAAAAACATTCAGTACTTC; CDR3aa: CASGTGRAKNIQYF
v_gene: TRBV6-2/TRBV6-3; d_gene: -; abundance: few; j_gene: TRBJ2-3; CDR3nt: TGTGCCAGCAGTTACTCGGGCGGGGGCACAGATACGCAGTATTTT; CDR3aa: CASSYSGGGTDTQYF
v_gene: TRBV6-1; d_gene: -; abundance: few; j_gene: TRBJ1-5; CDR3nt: TGTGCCAGCAGCCACTGGGGACAGCCCCAGCATTTT; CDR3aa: CASSHWGQPQHF
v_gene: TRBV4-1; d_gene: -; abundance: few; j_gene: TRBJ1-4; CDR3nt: TGCGCCAGCAGCCCTGCAGGGGAGGGGGAAAAACTGTTTTTT; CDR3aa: CASSPAGEGEKLFF
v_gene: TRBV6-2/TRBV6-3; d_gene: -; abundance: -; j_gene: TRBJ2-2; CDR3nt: TGTGCCAGCAGTATAATCTTCCGGGGGGAGCTGTTTTTT; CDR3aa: CASSIIFRGELFF
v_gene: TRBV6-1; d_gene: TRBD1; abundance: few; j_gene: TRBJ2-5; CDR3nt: TGTGCCAGCAGTGAACAGCCGGGACAGGGGCAAGAGACCCAGTACTTC; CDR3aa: CASSEQPGQGQETQYF
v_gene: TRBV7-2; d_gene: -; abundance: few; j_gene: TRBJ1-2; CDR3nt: TGTGCCAGCAGCCACCCCGGTGGGACCGAGAGTAACTATGGCTACACCTTC; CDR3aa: CASSHPGGTESNYGYTF
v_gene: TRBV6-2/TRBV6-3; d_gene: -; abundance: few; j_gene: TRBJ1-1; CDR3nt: TGTGCCAGCAGTTACGATGTTAAAGTCGCTGAAGCTTTCTTT; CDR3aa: CASSYDVKVAEAFF
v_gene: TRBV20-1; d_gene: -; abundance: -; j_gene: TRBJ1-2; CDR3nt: TGCAGTGTGGTCGGGAATGGCTACACCTTC; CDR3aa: CSVVGNGYTF
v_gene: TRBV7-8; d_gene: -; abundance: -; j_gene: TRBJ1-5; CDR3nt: TGTGCCAGCAGCTTAGAGTCCCAACTTCGTCAGCCCCAGCATTTT; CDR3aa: CASSLESQLRQPQHF
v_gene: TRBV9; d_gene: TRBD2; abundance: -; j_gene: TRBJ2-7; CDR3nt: TGTGCCAGCAGCGGCTCGGGGGGGACCTACGAGCAGTACTTC; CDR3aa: CASSGSGGTYEQYF
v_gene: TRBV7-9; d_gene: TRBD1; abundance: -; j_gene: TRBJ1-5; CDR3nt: TGTGCCAGCAGCCCCACCGGGACAGGGGTTCAGCCCCAGCATTTT; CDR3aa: CASSPTGTGVQPQHF
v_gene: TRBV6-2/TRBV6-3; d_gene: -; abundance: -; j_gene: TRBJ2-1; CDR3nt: TGTGCCAGCATGGGTGGGGGCGCAAGTAATGAGCAGTTCTTC; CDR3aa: CASMGGGASNEQFF
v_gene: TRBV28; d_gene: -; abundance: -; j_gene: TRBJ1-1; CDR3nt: TGTGCCAGCAGTCCACCGTGGGACCGCGTGAACACTGAAGCTTTCTTT; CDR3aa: CASSPPWDRVNTEAFF
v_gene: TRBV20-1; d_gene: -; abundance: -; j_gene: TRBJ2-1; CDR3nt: TGCAGTGCTAGAGGGGGGAGGGGGGACTACAATGAGCAGTTCTTC; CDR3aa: CSARGGRGDYNEQFF
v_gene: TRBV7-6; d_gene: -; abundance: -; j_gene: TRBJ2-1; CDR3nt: TGTGCCAGCAGCTTTCGGCAGTATGAGCAGTTCTTC; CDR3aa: CASSFRQYEQFF
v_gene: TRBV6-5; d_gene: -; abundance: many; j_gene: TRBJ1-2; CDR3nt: TGTGCCAGCAGTTACTCTGTACAGGATCGTAGTGGCTACACCTTC; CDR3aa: CASSYSVQDRSGYTF